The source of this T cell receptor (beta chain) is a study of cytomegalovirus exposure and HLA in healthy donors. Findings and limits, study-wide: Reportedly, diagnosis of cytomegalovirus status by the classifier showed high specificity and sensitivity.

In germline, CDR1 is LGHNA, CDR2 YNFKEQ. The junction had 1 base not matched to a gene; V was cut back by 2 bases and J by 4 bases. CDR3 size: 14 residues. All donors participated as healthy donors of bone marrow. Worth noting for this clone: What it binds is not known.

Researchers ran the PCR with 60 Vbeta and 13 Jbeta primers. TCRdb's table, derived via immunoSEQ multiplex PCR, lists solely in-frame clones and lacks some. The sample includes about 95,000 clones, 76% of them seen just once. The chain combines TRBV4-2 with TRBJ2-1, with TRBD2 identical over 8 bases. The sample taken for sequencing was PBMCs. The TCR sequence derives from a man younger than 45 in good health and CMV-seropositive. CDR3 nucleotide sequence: TGTGCCAGCAGCCAACCGGGGGGGTACAATGAGCAGTTCTTC. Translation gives CASSQPGGYNEQFF.